One and the same sample provided the 19 T cell receptor beta chains below, sequenced in a study of spatial heterogeneity in lung cancer. Time point described: sample taken at primary tumor resection. TCRdb re-derived calls from the 5' RACE reads in MiXCR, one entry per CDR3 protein. The sample records about 3,100 distinct CDR3 sequences, 4.5% to 5% being singletons. This sample comprised normal lung tissue next to the tumor, obtained at surgery. These receptors all stem from a male donor with early-stage non-small cell lung cancer.

This clonotype occurred many times. The rearrangement links TRBV24-1 to TRBJ2-3; D uncertain. V lost 4 bases, J lost 2 bases, and 3 bases lay in between. Germline lookup yields CDR1 KGHDR and CDR2 SFDVKD. The CDR3 is 12 residues long. The CDR3 spells CATSDNTDTQYF. Here the CDR3 DNA reads TGTGCCACCAGTGACAACACAGATACGCAGTATTTT.

This clonotype was seen at least ten times. This chain links TRBV5-1 with TRBJ2-3, with a tentative D call TRBD1 (6 bases). The CDR3 loop spans 14 amino acids. V lost 0 bases and J 5 bases, leaving 10 bases between the germline ends. Germline V gives CDR1 SGHRS, CDR2 YFSETQ. The CDR3 DNA is TGCGCCAGCAGCTTGGTGGGGGCGGGAGATACGCAGTATTTT. As protein: CASSLVGAGDTQYF.

This clonotype is labeled large (0.1 to 1%). The genes are TRBV27 and TRBJ2-7; no definite D call. Trimming cost V 4 bases and J 7 bases, with 14 bases left between them. The CDR3 extends over 13 amino acids. The V gene's germline CDR1 is MNHEY and CDR2 SMNVEV (reference sequence). This CDR3 reads CASSSTAAGEQYF. The CDR3 DNA reads as TGTGCCAGCAGTTCGACCGCAGCCGGGGAGCAGTACTTC.

This clonotype was seen only a few times. The chain is built from TRBV4-1 and TRBJ2-2; D not resolved. The CDR3 has 17 amino acids. With 1 base removed from V and 2 bases from J, the gap between germline ends came to 14 bases. Germline lookup yields CDR1 MGHRA and CDR2 YSYEKL. The CDR3, as DNA: TGCGCCAGCAGCCAAGCACCAGTTTCGACTAACACCGGGGAGCTGTTTTTT. Residues: CASSQAPVSTNTGELFF.

Ten or more counts support this clonotype. DNA of the CDR3: TGTGCCACCAGTGATCCCACTAGCGGGAGTATCAATGAGCAGTTCTTC. It translates to CATSDPTSGSINEQFF. The gene calls are TRBV24-1 and TRBJ2-1; TRBD2 matches at 11 bases. The CDR3 extends over 16 amino acids. Germline assignment: CDR1 KGHDR and CDR2 SFDVKD. V trimming: 3 bases; J trimming: 6 bases; junction bases outside the gene matches: 6.

By proportion, this clonotype is large. The rearrangement joins TRBV7-2 to TRBJ1-2; TRBD1 aligns across 10 bases. The CDR3 is 15 amino acids. From germline, CDR1 is SGHTA and CDR2 FQGNSA. V shed 2 bases, J shed 4 bases, and the junction held 4 bases outside the gene matches. The CDR3 DNA reads TGTGCCAGCAGCTTAAGTGGGACAGGGGTCTATGGCTACACCTTC. Translation gives CASSLSGTGVYGYTF.

The rearrangement joins TRBV24-1 to TRBJ2-3; a possible D gene is TRBD1 (5 bases). The CDR3 runs 15 residues. Germline-derived CDR1 and CDR2 are KGHDR and SFDVKD. V lost 3 bases to trimming and J lost 0 bases, with 9 bases between them. As DNA, the CDR3 is TGTGCCACCAGTGATGCGACAGACAGCACAGATACGCAGTATTTT. This sequence encodes CATSDATDSTDTQYF.

This clonotype rates as medium-sized. The chain combines TRBV27 with TRBJ2-5, with TRBD2 matching 15 bases. CDR3 length: 16 amino acids. Germline-derived CDR1 and CDR2 are MNHEY and SMNVEV (reference sequence). J gave up 4 bases and V 4 bases, and 4 bases lay outside the gene matches. Here the CDR3 DNA reads TGTGCCAGCAGTTCGGGACTAGCGGGAGGTGGAGAGACCCAGTACTTC. Protein sequence: CASSSGLAGGGETQYF.

This clonotype is large in the sample. The chain employs TRBV30 and TRBJ1-1, with no clear D. The CDR3 is 13 amino acids. Germline V gene lookup returns CDR1 GTSNPN and CDR2 SVGIG (reference sequence). Between the trimmed V and J ends, which lost 1 base and 5 bases, there was a span of 11 bases. CDR3 amino acids: CAWSGDAGTEAFF. In nucleotides, the CDR3 is TGTGCCTGGAGTGGTGATGCTGGTACTGAAGCTTTCTTT.

This clonotype showed up just a few times. The rearrangement links TRBV4-2 to TRBJ2-2; TRBD2 agrees at 7 bases. The V gene's germline CDR1 is LGHNA and CDR2 YNFKEQ. The J segment lost 0 bases and the V segment lost 8 bases, leaving 6 bases of the junction unmatched. This CDR3 spans 15 amino acids. The CDR3 spells CASGGRGANTGELFF. CDR3 bases: TGTGCCAGCGGGGGGAGGGGCGCGAACACCGGGGAGCTGTTTTTT.

The V and J genes are TRBV20-1 and TRBJ2-3; 7 positions match TRBD2. The junction had 10 bases not matched to a gene; V was cut back by 3 bases and J by 7 bases. CDR1 and CDR2 from the germline V gene are DFQATT and SNEGSKA (reference sequence). The CDR3 sequence is 14 residues long. The CDR3: CSARPGRELNTQYF. The CDR3 region has the DNA TGCAGTGCTAGGCCGGGGCGGGAGTTGAATACGCAGTATTTT.

By share of the sample, this clonotype is medium-sized. The genes are TRBV7-4 and TRBJ1-2; no reliable D call. Germline V gene data show CDR1 as SGHVT and CDR2 as SQSDAQ. The CDR3 is 13 residues long. The V end lost 3 bases, the J end lost 4 bases, and 9 bases lay between the germline ends. Written as DNA, the CDR3 is TGTGCCAGCAGCTTCAGGAGCCTCTATGGCTACACCTTC. It translates to CASSFRSLYGYTF.

The rearrangement links TRBV6-5 to TRBJ2-3; 12 bases are shared with TRBD2. V was pared by 9 bases and J by 7 bases, with 17 bases of the junction left unmatched. Germline CDR1 reads MNHEY; CDR2 reads SVGAGI. This CDR3 contains 17 residues. DNA for the CDR3: TGTGCCAGAGGGTCCGAGACTAGCGGGAGTGGGAGGAATACGCAGTATTTT. This encodes CARGSETSGSGRNTQYF.

Relative to its sample, this clonotype is medium-sized. The chain is built from TRBV5-1 and TRBJ1-4, with 8 bases fitting TRBD1. Losses at the gene ends were 0 bases for V and 3 bases for J; bases not matched to a gene: 7. From germline, CDR1 is SGHRS and CDR2 YFSETQ. This CDR3 has 17 amino acids. CDR3 bases: TGCGCCAGCAGCTTGGGGGTGACAGGGGCGGCTAATGAAAAACTGTTTTTT. This sequence encodes CASSLGVTGAANEKLFF.

Judged by abundance, this clonotype is medium-sized. V gene TRBV18 combines with J gene TRBJ1-1; D remains unclear. V lost 0 bases and J 1 base, leaving 6 bases between the germline ends. CDR3 length: 14 residues. The germline V gene encodes CDR1 KGHSH and CDR2 LQKENI. The CDR3 sequence is CASSPPGSNTEAFF. The CDR3 bases are TGTGCCAGCTCACCACCGGGGTCGAACACTGAAGCTTTCTTT.

The chain is built from TRBV5-1 and TRBJ2-7; 7 nucleotides agree with TRBD1. Germline-derived CDR1 and CDR2 are SGHRS and YFSETQ. V lost 2 bases to trimming and J lost 5 bases; unmatched junction nucleotides: 7. The CDR3 has 14 residues. The CDR3 DNA sequence: TGCGCCAGCAGCTTTGTACAGGGGATCAACGAGCAGTACTTC. Translation: CASSFVQGINEQYF.

J is TRBJ2-7 and V is TRBV20-1, with a weak D call TRBD2 (6 bases). Germline CDR1 DFQATT, CDR2 SNEGSKA (reference sequence). The length of the CDR3 is 12 residues. Deletions cut 6 bases from V and 1 base from J, with 10 bases between. The DNA for the CDR3 is TGCAGTGCAGTCGGGGGATCCTACGAGCAGTACTTC. It specifies CSAVGGSYEQYF.

This clonotype is labeled as medium-sized. The rearrangement uses TRBV28 and TRBJ2-7; 8 bases match TRBD1. CDR1 and CDR2 from the germline V gene are MDHEN and SYDVKM. CDR3 length: 15 amino acids. The V gene end was trimmed by 6 bases and the J gene end by 4 bases; junction bases not matched to a gene: 11. This CDR3 reads CASSLEGTGRYEQYF. The CDR3 DNA reads as TGTGCCAGCAGCCTGGAGGGGACAGGTCGGTACGAGCAGTACTTC.

In its sample, this clonotype ranks as medium-sized. V is TRBV20-1 and J is TRBJ1-2; tentatively, D is TRBD1 (5 bases). The germline V gene has CDR1 DFQATT and CDR2 SNEGSKA (reference sequence). The ends were cut back, 3 bases at V and 3 bases at J, with 8 bases in the middle. This CDR3 is 12 amino acids long. The CDR3 DNA follows: TGCAGTGCTAGCCGGGGGGACTATGGCTACACCTTC. Translation: CSASRGDYGYTF.